The clone carrying this TCR beta chain was detected only a few times. V lost 7 bases, J lost 5 bases, and 7 bases stayed unmatched. Germline V gene lookup returns CDR1 SQVTM and CDR2 ANQGSEA. The CDR3 has 13 amino acids. The data were obtained in a study of blood T cell repertoires in COVID-19. Study-level background: Sample material is recorded as cDNA or gDNA derived from T cells, B-cell-depleted T cells, or PBMCs.

Authors' processing steps: Amplifying reference gene primers gave estimates of nucleated cell counts. Produced via immunoSEQ multiplex PCR; TCRdb's table is partial and in-frame only. Clone size and the V and J calls come from that table; the DNA yielded D and trimming. The sample lists more than 100,000 clones, 87% occurring once. Input material: peripheral blood. J is TRBJ2-1 and V is TRBV29-1; 8 bases match TRBD1. The sequence was collected from an older woman with acute or convalescent COVID-19. The CDR3 DNA reads TGCAGCGCCCTAGGGACAGGCAACAATGAGCAGTTCTTC. Translation: CSALGTGNNEQFF.